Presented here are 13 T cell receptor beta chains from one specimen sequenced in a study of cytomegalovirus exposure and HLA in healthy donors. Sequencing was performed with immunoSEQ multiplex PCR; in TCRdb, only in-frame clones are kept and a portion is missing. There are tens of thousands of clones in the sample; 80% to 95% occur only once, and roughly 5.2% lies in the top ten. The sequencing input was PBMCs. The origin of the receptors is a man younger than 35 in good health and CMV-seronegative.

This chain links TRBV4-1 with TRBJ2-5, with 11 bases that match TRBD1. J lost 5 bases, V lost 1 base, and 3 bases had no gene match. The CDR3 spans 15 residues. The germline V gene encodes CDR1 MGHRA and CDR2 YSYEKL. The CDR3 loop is CASSQAGQGDETQYF. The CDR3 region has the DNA TGCGCCAGCAGCCAAGCGGGACAGGGGGACGAGACCCAGTACTTC.

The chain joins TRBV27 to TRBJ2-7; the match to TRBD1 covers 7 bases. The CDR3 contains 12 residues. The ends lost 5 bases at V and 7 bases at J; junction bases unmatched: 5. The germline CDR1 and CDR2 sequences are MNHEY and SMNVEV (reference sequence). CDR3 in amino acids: CASSPNRGEQYF. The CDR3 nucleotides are TGTGCCAGCAGTCCTAACAGGGGAGAGCAGTACTTC.

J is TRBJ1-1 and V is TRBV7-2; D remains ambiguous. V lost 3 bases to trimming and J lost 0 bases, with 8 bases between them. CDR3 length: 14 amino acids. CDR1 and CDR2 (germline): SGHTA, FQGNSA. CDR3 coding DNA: TGTGCCAGCAGCTTCGAGACACTGAACACTGAAGCTTTCTTT. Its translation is CASSFETLNTEAFF.

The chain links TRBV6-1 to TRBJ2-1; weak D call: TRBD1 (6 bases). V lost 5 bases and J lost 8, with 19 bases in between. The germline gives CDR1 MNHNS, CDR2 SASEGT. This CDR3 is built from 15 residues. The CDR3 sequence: CASSRERLPGDEQFF. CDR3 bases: TGTGCCAGCAGTCGTGAGCGGCTCCCAGGGGATGAGCAGTTCTTC.

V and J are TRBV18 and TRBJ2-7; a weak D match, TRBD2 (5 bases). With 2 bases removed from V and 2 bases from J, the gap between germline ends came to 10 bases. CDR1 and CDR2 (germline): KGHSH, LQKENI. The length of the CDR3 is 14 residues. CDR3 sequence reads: CASSPSARAYEQYF. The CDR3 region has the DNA TGTGCCAGCTCACCATCTGCGCGGGCCTACGAGCAGTACTTC.

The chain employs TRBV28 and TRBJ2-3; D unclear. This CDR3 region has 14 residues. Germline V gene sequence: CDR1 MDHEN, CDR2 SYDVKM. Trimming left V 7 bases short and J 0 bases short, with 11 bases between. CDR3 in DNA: TGTGCCAGCACCAGAGGTTTAAGCACAGATACGCAGTATTTT. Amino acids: CASTRGLSTDTQYF.

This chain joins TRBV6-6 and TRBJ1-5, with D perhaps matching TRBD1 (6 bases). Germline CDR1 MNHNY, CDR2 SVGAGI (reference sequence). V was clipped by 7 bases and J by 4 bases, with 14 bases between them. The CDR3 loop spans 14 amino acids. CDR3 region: CASTRGRLNQPQHF. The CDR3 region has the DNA TGTGCCAGCACCAGGGGACGGCTGAATCAGCCCCAGCATTTT.

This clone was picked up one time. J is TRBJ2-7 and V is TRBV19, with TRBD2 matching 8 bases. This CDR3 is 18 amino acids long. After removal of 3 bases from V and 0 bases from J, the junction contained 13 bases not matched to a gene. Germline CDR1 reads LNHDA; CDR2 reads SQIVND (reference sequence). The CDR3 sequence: CASSIGGRLRGNSYEQYF. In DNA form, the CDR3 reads TGTGCCAGTAGTATCGGCGGGAGGTTGCGGGGGAACTCCTACGAGCAGTACTTC.

CDR3 bases: TGTGCCAGCAGTTTTAGGCAGGGTGGTGGCTACACCTTC. Translation: CASSFRQGGGYTF. The chain employs TRBV27 and TRBJ1-2, with D possibly matching TRBD1 (5 bases). The CDR3 runs 13 residues. Trimming took off 3 bases at V and 7 bases at J, with 12 bases between the two ends. Germline values: CDR1 MNHEY, CDR2 SMNVEV (reference sequence).

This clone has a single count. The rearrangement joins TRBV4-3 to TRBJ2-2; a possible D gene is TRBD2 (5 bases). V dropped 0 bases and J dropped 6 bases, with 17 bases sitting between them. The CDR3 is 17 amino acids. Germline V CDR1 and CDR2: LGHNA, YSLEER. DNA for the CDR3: TGCGCCAGCAGCCAAGAATTCGGCCTGGCGGGCGCCGGGGAGCTGTTTTTT. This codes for CASSQEFGLAGAGELFF.

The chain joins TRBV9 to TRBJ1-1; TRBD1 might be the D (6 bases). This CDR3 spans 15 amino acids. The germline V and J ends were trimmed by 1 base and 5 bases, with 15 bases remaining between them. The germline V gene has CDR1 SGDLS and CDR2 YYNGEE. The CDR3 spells CASSVSVSQGTEAFF. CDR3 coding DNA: TGTGCCAGCAGCGTATCAGTGTCACAGGGTACTGAAGCTTTCTTT. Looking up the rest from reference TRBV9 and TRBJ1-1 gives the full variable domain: DSGVTQTPKHLITATGQRVTLRCSPRSGDLSVYWYQQSLDQGLQFLIQYYNGEERAKGNILERFSAQQFPDLHSELNLSSLELGDSALYFCASSVSVSQGTEAFFGQGTRLTVV.

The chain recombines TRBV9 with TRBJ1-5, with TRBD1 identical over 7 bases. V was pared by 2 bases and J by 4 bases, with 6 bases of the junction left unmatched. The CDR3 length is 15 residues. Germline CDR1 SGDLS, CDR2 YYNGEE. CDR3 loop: CASSVSGTENQPQHF. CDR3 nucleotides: TGTGCCAGCAGCGTCTCCGGGACAGAAAATCAGCCCCAGCATTTT.

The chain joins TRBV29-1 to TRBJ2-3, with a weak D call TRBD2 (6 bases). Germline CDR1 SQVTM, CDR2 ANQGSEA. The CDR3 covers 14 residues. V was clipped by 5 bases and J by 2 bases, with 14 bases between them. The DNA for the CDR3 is TGCAGCGTTCCCCGGGAGCGAAACACAGATACGCAGTATTTT. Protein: CSVPRERNTDTQYF.